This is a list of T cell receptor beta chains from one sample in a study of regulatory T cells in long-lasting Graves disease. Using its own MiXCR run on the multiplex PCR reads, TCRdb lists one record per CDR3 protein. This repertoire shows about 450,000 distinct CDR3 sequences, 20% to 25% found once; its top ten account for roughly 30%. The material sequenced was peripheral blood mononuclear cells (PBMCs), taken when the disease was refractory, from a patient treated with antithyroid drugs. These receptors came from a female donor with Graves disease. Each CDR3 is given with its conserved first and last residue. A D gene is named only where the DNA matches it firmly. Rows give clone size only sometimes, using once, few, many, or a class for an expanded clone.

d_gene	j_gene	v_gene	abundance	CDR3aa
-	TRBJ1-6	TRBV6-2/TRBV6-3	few	CASSYSMGAGDSPLHF
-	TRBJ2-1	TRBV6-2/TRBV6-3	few	CASRVDPSSYNEQFF
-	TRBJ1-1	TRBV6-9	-	CASSYSNKGSGVPGMNTEAFF
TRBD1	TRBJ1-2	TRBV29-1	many	CSAGQGESYGYTF
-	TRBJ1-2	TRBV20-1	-	CSATGGYGYTF
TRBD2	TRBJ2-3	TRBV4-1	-	CASSQAYGAGVGRTDTQYF
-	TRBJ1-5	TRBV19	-	CASSIARFSNQPQHF
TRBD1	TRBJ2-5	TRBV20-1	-	CSADRDRGTETQYF
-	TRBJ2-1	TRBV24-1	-	CATSDRGRSYNEQFF
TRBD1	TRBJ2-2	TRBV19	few	CASSTTGGGGELFF
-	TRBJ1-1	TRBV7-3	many	CASGETGNTEAFF
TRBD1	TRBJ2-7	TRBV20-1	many	CSARDRGRWYEQYF
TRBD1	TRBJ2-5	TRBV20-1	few	CSAADRGRETQYF
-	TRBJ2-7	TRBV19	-	CASSVGDSNFAYEQYF
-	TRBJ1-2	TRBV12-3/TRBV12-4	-	CASSLISSEGYTF
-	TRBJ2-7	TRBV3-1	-	CASSQHGGSRGEQYF
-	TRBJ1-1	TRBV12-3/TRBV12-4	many	CASSSSGRLNTEAFF
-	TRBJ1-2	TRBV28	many	CASSLLLLDKGGNYGYTF
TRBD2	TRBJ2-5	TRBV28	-	CASSPRLAVRGTQYF
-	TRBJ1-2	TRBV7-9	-	CASSLPRGRVYGYTF
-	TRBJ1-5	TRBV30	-	CAWSVGGHQPQHF
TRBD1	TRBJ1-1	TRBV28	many	CASRQGLTEAFF
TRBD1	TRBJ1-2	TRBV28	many	CASSLKQGDYGYTF
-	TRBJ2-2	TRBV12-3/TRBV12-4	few	CASTGGKRTGELFF
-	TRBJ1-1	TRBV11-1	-	CASSLFGGADTEAFF
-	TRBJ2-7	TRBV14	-	CASSQELGLYEQYF
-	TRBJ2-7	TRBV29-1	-	CSVESPGNYEQYF
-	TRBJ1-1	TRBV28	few	CASRRGQPHTEAFF
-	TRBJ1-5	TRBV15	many	CATSREEGLNQPQHF
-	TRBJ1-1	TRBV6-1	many	CASSRQPGRQNTEAFF
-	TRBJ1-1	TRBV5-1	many	CASSLLGGNTEAFF
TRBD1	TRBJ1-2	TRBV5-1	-	CASSFGTTGGGGYTF
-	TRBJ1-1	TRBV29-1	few	CSARPTATEAFF
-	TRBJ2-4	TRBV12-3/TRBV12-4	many	CASSLTGAKNIQYF
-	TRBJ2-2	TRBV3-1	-	CASSFGPTNTGELFF
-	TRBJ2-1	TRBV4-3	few	CASSQELVSNEQFF
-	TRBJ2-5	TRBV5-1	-	CASSLGFRLDGETQYF
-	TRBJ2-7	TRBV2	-	CASSQSGVKGNEQYF
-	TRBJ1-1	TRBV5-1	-	CASSLRGVDTEAFF
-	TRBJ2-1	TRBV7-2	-	CASSFFSLAYNEQFF
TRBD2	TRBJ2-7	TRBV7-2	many	CASSLARLAGSRGYEQYF
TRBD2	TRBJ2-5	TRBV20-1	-	CSARDLLAGDLRETQYF
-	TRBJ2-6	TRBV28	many	CASTPQQGRTTGANVLTF
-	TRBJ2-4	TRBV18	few	CASSPQGPKNIQYF
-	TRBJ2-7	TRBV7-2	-	CASSLKGGFTGAIYEQYF
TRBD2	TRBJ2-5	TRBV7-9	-	CASSLASGLAGEETQYF